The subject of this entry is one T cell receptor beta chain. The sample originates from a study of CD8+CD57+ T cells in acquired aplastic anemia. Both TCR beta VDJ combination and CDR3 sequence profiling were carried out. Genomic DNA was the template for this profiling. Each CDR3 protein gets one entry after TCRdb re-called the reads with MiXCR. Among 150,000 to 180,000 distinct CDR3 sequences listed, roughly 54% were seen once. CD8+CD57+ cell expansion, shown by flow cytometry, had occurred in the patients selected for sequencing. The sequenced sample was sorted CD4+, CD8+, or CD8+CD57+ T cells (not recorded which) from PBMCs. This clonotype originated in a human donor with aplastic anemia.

The CDR3 is CASSCDRVYGYTF. CDR3 nucleotide sequence: TGTGCCAGCAGTTGCGACAGGGTTTATGGCTACACCTTC. The V and J genes are TRBV6-5 and TRBJ1-2; TRBD1 agrees at 7 bases. The germline V gene encodes CDR1 MNHEY and CDR2 SVGAGI. This CDR3 is built from 13 residues. Trimming took 4 bases from V and 5 from J; bases not matched to a gene: 4.